These T cell receptor beta chains were read from a single sample in a study of blood T cell repertoires in COVID-19. Assay: immunoSEQ multiplex PCR; the TCRdb copy retains only in-frame clones and omits some. This repertoire shows about 300,000 clones, roughly 84% found once; its top ten account for roughly 1.5%. Sequenced sample: peripheral blood. Source of these receptors: a human donor with COVID-19, enrolled during active disease. The donor label of this sample is uncertain. The CDR3 runs from the conserved cysteine through the conserved F or W. A D gene is named only where the DNA matches it firmly. Clone size is stated in some rows and not others, as once, few, many or a class when expanded.

clone size,V gene,D gene,CDR3 protein
.,TRBV28,TRBD1,CASSRGTGTYNEQFF
.,TRBV9,TRBD2,CASSVGASGRRGTDTQYF
once,TRBV24-1,.,CATSDLSGSGKETQYF
.,TRBV15,.,CATSRDARSNQPQHF
.,TRBV28,.,CASSLPSRYEQYF
few,TRBV28,TRBD2,CAQPAGASTDTQYF
.,TRBV7-9,.,CASSPRETEAFF
few,TRBV7-3,TRBD1,CASSQQGSNSPLHF
.,TRBV6-6,.,CASRTTGSPFTDTQYF
.,TRBV19,TRBD1,CASEANRGLGYGYTF
.,TRBV29-1,.,CSVRTLLETQYF
.,TRBV5-1,TRBD1,CASRTGGRDYGYTF
.,TRBV19,.,CASSTSRDTEAFF
.,TRBV21-1,.,CASSKAAGLARELFF
.,TRBV28,TRBD2,CASCGGILTDTQYF
.,TRBV19,TRBD2,CASSMGGAEETQYF
.,TRBV18,.,CASSVGEGEAFF
.,TRBV6-2/TRBV6-3,.,CASSYPPTGNTEAFF
.,TRBV28,.,CASSSGEGVEKLFF
.,TRBV4-3,.,CASSQVWSGNYEQYF
.,TRBV5-6,.,CASSLVGYTGELFF
.,TRBV14,.,CASSQVGGTYEQYF
.,TRBV7-7,TRBD2,CASSLVLAGGNNEQFF
.,TRBV6-6,TRBD1,CASRTYRGPNEKLFF
.,TRBV29-1,TRBD2,CSVRGLAGGEETQYF